This T cell receptor beta chain was profiled in a study of T cell changes during pregnancy in multiple sclerosis. This table comes from immunoSEQ multiplex PCR, and its TCRdb copy is limited to in-frame clones, with some not included. Among some 40,000 clones listed, 88% were seen once. Trimming removed 4 bases from V and 2 bases from J; junction bases left unmatched: 2. Germline lookup yields CDR1 MRHNA and CDR2 SNTAGT. The CDR3 is 15 residues long. This clonotype was obtained from a female donor with multiple sclerosis, enrolled in a pregnancy study. Sequenced here: CD8+ T cells from peripheral blood mononuclear cells, sampled in the first trimester of pregnancy. This chain links TRBV6-4 with TRBJ2-3, with 11 bases aligning to TRBD2. CDR3 region: CASSGLAGTTDTQYF. The CDR3 DNA sequence: TGTGCCAGCAGTGGACTAGCGGGAACCACAGATACGCAGTATTTT.